A selection of T cell receptor beta chains follows, all from one sample in a study of T cell repertoires in cytomegalovirus infection. These receptors' targets are unknown. Using its own MiXCR run on the reads, TCRdb lists one record per CDR3 protein. The table shows roughly 730,000 distinct CDR3 sequences, with around 32% occurring only once. This material consisted of cultured PBMCs, taken from culture after CMV antigen stimulation. The receptors were sampled from a human donor in good health (CMV status not recorded). Some clones in this sample may be carry-over from other donors' samples. CDR3s include the opening cysteine and the closing phenylalanine or tryptophan. A D gene is named only where the DNA matches it firmly. Expanded clones are given a class, and other clones once, few, many or no size at all.

clone_size | j_call | d_call | v_call | cdr3_nt | cdr3_aa
- | TRBJ2-1 | TRBD2 | TRBV24-1 | TGTGCCACCAGTGATTTATCGGCGGGAGAAGGCAATGAGCAGTTCTTC | CATSDLSAGEGNEQFF
few | TRBJ1-5 | - | TRBV6-2/TRBV6-3 | TGTGCCACCCGATGGCAGGGCAATCAGCCCCAGCATTTT | CATRWQGNQPQHF
- | TRBJ1-5 | - | TRBV19 | TGTGCCAGTAGTATAGACTCCCCCAGCTATAGCAATCAGCCCCAGCATTTT | CASSIDSPSYSNQPQHF
- | TRBJ2-5 | - | TRBV20-1 | TGCAGTGCTACCACCCCTGCAGGCAACGTGGGAGAGACCCAGTACTTC | CSATTPAGNVGETQYF
few | TRBJ1-5 | TRBD1 | TRBV19 | TGTGCCAGTAGCAAACCCTTGGGGACAGGGGAGTTTAGTAGCAATCAGCCCCAGCATTTT | CASSKPLGTGEFSSNQPQHF
- | TRBJ1-1 | - | TRBV4-1 | TGCGCCAGCAGCCAATGGGGGGCTTTGAATAGTGAAGCTTTCTTT | CASSQWGALNSEAFF
- | TRBJ2-7 | TRBD2 | TRBV5-1 | TGCGCCAGCAGCAGAGGGACTAGCGGGGCCTACGAGCAGTACTTC | CASSRGTSGAYEQYF
- | TRBJ1-2 | TRBD1 | TRBV12-3/TRBV12-4 | TGTGCCAGCAGTTTGTACAGGGGCGGCTACACCTTC | CASSLYRGGYTF
- | TRBJ2-7 | TRBD1 | TRBV7-6 | TGTGCCAGCAGCTTAAGGTCACAGGGGGTCTTCTACGAGCAGTACTTC | CASSLRSQGVFYEQYF
few | TRBJ1-1 | - | TRBV6-5 | TGTGCCAGCAGTTACTCGATAAAAGCGAGCGGGAACACTGAAGCTTTCTTT | CASSYSIKASGNTEAFF
many | TRBJ2-7 | - | TRBV7-2 | TGTGCCAGCAGCTTAGCTTCCAGGGGTGGCTACGAGCAGTACTTC | CASSLASRGGYEQYF
many | TRBJ2-3 | TRBD2 | TRBV7-2 | TGTGCCAGCAGCCCCTCGCTAGCGGGAACAGATACGCAGTATTTT | CASSPSLAGTDTQYF
once | TRBJ2-7 | TRBD1 | TRBV7-2 | TGTGCCAGCAGCAAAGGGGGGACAGGGAACGAGCGGTACTTC | CASSKGGTGNERYF
many | TRBJ1-1 | - | TRBV7-6 | TGTGCCAGCAGCTTATCAGAGGGATGGAACACTGAAGCTTTCTTT | CASSLSEGWNTEAFF
- | TRBJ1-2 | - | TRBV7-2 | TGTGCCAGCAGCTCCCTCAGGCGCTCGGGCTACACCTTC | CASSSLRRSGYTF
many | TRBJ1-5 | TRBD1 | TRBV7-2 | TGTGCCAGCAGCTCACGGGGAAACCAGGGGGCTTTGCAGCCCCAGCATTTT | CASSSRGNQGALQPQHF
once | TRBJ2-7 | TRBD2 | TRBV6-1 | TGTGCCAGCCGGTGGGAGGGAGCCTACGAGCAGTACTTC | CASRWEGAYEQYF
- | TRBJ1-1 | - | TRBV7-9 | TGTGCCAGCAGCTTAAAGGGGGGATGGCAGGAGAACACTGAAGCTTTCTTT | CASSLKGGWQENTEAFF
- | TRBJ2-7 | TRBD1 | TRBV24-1 | TGTGCCACCAGTGATTCGGGACAGGCCTACGAGCAGTACTTC | CATSDSGQAYEQYF
few | TRBJ1-1 | - | TRBV28 | TGTGCCAGCAGCCCCCGGGGAACGAACACTGAAGCTTTCTTT | CASSPRGTNTEAFF
- | TRBJ2-1 | - | TRBV6-2/TRBV6-3 | TGTGCCAGCAGTTCCGCCCGCGGGGTCTCCTACAATGAGCAGTTCTTC | CASSSARGVSYNEQFF
many | TRBJ2-5 | - | TRBV12-3/TRBV12-4 | TGTGCCAGCAGCTTCGGACCCCAAGAGACCCAGTACTTC | CASSFGPQETQYF
- | TRBJ1-5 | - | TRBV19 | TGTGCCAGTAAGTCGTGGTCGGGTGTGGTTCAGCCCCAGCATTTT | CASKSWSGVVQPQHF
many | TRBJ1-1 | - | TRBV7-8 | TGTGCCAGCAGCTCGCACCCGAATTGGGGGAACACTGAAGCTTTCTTT | CASSSHPNWGNTEAFF
- | TRBJ2-5 | - | TRBV20-1 | TGCAGTGCTAGAGATCATTTTGTTCTTCGAGGCCCACAAGAGACCCAGTACTTC | CSARDHFVLRGPQETQYF
few | TRBJ2-3 | - | TRBV11-2 | TGTGCCAGCAGCTCCTGGGACTTAGATACGCAGTATTTT | CASSSWDLDTQYF
- | TRBJ2-1 | TRBD1 | TRBV10-2 | TGCGCCAGCAGTGGTCTGAACAGGGGACATGAGCAGTTCTTC | CASSGLNRGHEQFF
- | TRBJ1-2 | TRBD1 | TRBV7-9 | TGTGCCAGCAGCCTAGGGACAGGGGTGAACTATGGCTACACCTTC | CASSLGTGVNYGYTF
few | TRBJ1-6 | TRBD1 | TRBV2 | TGTGCCACCAATGACAGGGCTAATTCACCCCTCCACTTT | CATNDRANSPLHF
- | TRBJ2-5 | - | TRBV3-1 | TGTGCCAGCAGCAACCGGGACCGGAAGTACTTC | CASSNRDRKYF
- | TRBJ1-1 | TRBD1 | TRBV12-3/TRBV12-4 | TGTGCCAGCAGTTTAGGGGACAGGGACTCGGGTTCTGAAGCTTTCTTT | CASSLGDRDSGSEAFF
few | TRBJ2-1 | - | TRBV6-5 | TGTGCCAGCAGTAAGTCCGGTTCAACAAATGAGCAGTTCTTC | CASSKSGSTNEQFF
- | TRBJ2-5 | - | TRBV5-4 | TGTGCCAGCAGCTTGGTCAGGGAGCAAGAGACCCAGTACTTC | CASSLVREQETQYF
- | TRBJ2-3 | TRBD2 | TRBV6-5 | TGTGCCAGCAGACGGACTAGTTGGGATACGCAGTATTTT | CASRRTSWDTQYF
few | TRBJ2-2 | TRBD2 | TRBV19 | TGTGCCAGTAGTTGGGCGGGAGCCGGGGAGCTGTTTTTT | CASSWAGAGELFF
- | TRBJ2-5 | - | TRBV6-1 | TGTGCCAGCACCCCGTCGGCCAGGGGAGAGACCCAGTACTTC | CASTPSARGETQYF
- | TRBJ2-3 | TRBD2 | TRBV6-6 | TGTGCCAGCAGTTCCAAGCGGGGGGACTTGGCAGATACGCAGTATTTT | CASSSKRGDLADTQYF
- | TRBJ2-5 | - | TRBV7-2 | TGTGCCAGCAGCTGGTGGCCCAGACGTTTGAACTTC | CASSWWPRRLNF
- | TRBJ2-7 | - | TRBV7-3 | TGTGCCAGCAGCGGATCACCGAACAATGAGCAGTACTTC | CASSGSPNNEQYF
- | TRBJ2-7 | - | TRBV15 | TGTGCCACCAGCAACTCGGGCTTCACCTACGAGCAGTACTTC | CATSNSGFTYEQYF
- | TRBJ2-7 | TRBD2 | TRBV29-1 | TGCAGCGTTACCCCTAGCGGGAGTATCGACGAGCAGTACTTC | CSVTPSGSIDEQYF
- | TRBJ2-3 | - | TRBV7-9 | TGTGCCAGCAGCTCCCCCGTCAACCGCCCCCGCACAGATACGCAGTATTTT | CASSSPVNRPRTDTQYF
- | TRBJ2-7 | TRBD1 | TRBV6-5 | TGTGCCAGCAGTTATGGTGACAGGGACAACGAGCAGTACTTC | CASSYGDRDNEQYF
- | TRBJ2-3 | TRBD2 | TRBV12-5 | TGTGCTAGTGGCCCCCTGGGACTAGCGGGCACAGATACGCAGTATTTT | CASGPLGLAGTDTQYF
few | TRBJ2-1 | - | TRBV14 | TGTGCCAGCAGCACCTTAAGCTACAATGAGCAGTTCTTC | CASSTLSYNEQFF
- | TRBJ1-2 | - | TRBV28 | TGTGCCAGCAGTTCGGGCCCCCTCCATCGTGGCTACACCTTC | CASSSGPLHRGYTF
- | TRBJ2-2 | - | TRBV12-3/TRBV12-4 | TGTGCCAGCAGGACCAGCGGCACCGGGGAGCTGTTTTTT | CASRTSGTGELFF
- | TRBJ1-2 | - | TRBV12-3/TRBV12-4 | TGTGCCAGCAGTTTCCCCGGCAGGGGTGCGATCCACACCTTC | CASSFPGRGAIHTF
- | TRBJ1-2 | TRBD1 | TRBV6-2/TRBV6-3 | TGTGCCAGCACTAGTCGACAGGGATATGGCTACACCTTC | CASTSRQGYGYTF
- | TRBJ1-2 | - | TRBV10-2 | TGCGCCAGCAGTGAGTCTGGGCAGCCTAGGGGCTACACCTTC | CASSESGQPRGYTF
- | TRBJ2-4 | - | TRBV4-3 | TGCGCCAGCAGCCAAGTAGCCGGGGGATCAAGGGACATTCAGTACTTC | CASSQVAGGSRDIQYF
- | TRBJ1-2 | - | TRBV12-3/TRBV12-4 | TGTGCCAGCAGCCCCCCAAGTCTGAGCGGCTACACCTTC | CASSPPSLSGYTF
- | TRBJ2-1 | TRBD2 | TRBV7-6 | TGTGCCAGCAGCCTGTCACCCGGGACTAGCGGGGACAATGAGCAGTTCTTC | CASSLSPGTSGDNEQFF
- | TRBJ2-3 | TRBD2 | TRBV20-1 | TGCAGTGCCCTCGGCCCCTCAGCGGGGGGAAGGGCAGATACGCAGTATTTT | CSALGPSAGGRADTQYF
many | TRBJ2-1 | TRBD2 | TRBV7-2 | TGTGCCAGCAGCTTAGAGGCAGCGGGGGGGGCTAATGAGCAGTTCTTC | CASSLEAAGGANEQFF